The source of this T cell receptor beta chain is a study of T cell responses to AZD1222 COVID-19 vaccine. Profiled with immunoSEQ multiplex PCR; TCRdb holds only in-frame clones, not every one. The table lists some 120,000 clones, approximately 85% of them singletons. The CDR3 extends over 17 amino acids. Germline-derived CDR1 and CDR2 are MNHNY and SVGAGI (reference sequence). V was shortened by 5 bases and J by 7 bases, with 21 bases between the two germline ends. This sequence was found in an adult in good health. Sequencing used peripheral blood, obtained on day 0 of AZD1222 vaccination. The chain employs TRBV6-6 and TRBJ1-6; D unresolved. Here the CDR3 reads CASSPRTETIRNSPLHF. DNA for the CDR3: TGTGCCAGCAGTCCCAGGACGGAAACCATTCGGAATTCACCCCTCCACTTT.